This T cell receptor beta chain was found in a study of T cells after yellow fever vaccination. A 5'RACE template-switching step, the method used to make TCR cDNA, added a universal primer site and UMIs. TCRdb redid the calling of the 5' RACE reads with MiXCR, one entry per CDR3 protein. The sample records 300,000 or so distinct CDR3 sequences, approximately 8% being singletons. Turning to this clonotype: Its specificity is unknown.

CDR1 and CDR2 from the germline V gene are MNHNS and SASEGT. This CDR3 comprises 13 residues. Trimming shortened V by 8 bases and J by 2 bases, and 12 bases separated the two germline ends. Study conclusions and caveats: Weaker overall was a secondary response that nonetheless peaked faster, on day 5 versus 15.

The clonotype originates from a man between 18 and 35 years old who received the YFV17D yellow fever vaccine. The gene calls are TRBV6-1 and TRBJ1-1, with D possibly matching TRBD1 (5 bases). The starting material was PBMCs, obtained 35 to 50 days after the first yellow fever vaccination. DNA for the CDR3: TGTGCCAGCCAAACAGGTACAAACACTGAAGCTTTCTTT. It yields the protein CASQTGTNTEAFF.